Each of the 30 T cell receptor beta chains below was sequenced from the same sample in a study of identical twins. TCRdb independently ran MiXCR on the 5' RACE reads; one entry per CDR3 protein. The sample has some 20,000 distinct CDR3 sequences, roughly 63% seen once. The sample comprised memory (CD45RO+) T cells sorted from blood. Receptors were obtained from a young woman in good health. This table probably holds off-target reads from a library built for another chain.

This clonotype appeared a few times. The rearrangement joins TRBV7-8 to TRBJ1-1; D possibly corresponds to TRBD1 (5 bases). The ends were cut back, 1 base at V and 1 base at J, with 13 bases in the middle. Looked up from germline, CDR1 is SGHVS and CDR2 is FQNEAQ. The CDR3 has 16 amino acids. The DNA for the CDR3 is TGTGCCAGCAGCTTAGTAGGGGCAACAAAGAACACTGAAGCTTTCTTT. Encoded protein: CASSLVGATKNTEAFF.

In this sample, this clonotype turned up a few times. The chain joins TRBV7-8 to TRBJ2-7; TRBD1 might be the D (5 bases). Germline loops: CDR1 SGHVS, CDR2 FQNEAQ. The length of the CDR3 is 15 residues. V was pared by 5 bases and J by 2 bases, with 16 bases between. CDR3 amino acids: CASSRKRDRPYEQYF. In DNA, the CDR3 is TGTGCCAGCAGCCGGAAGAGAGACAGACCCTACGAGCAGTACTTC.

This sequence joins TRBV6-1 and TRBJ1-2; D ambiguous. The CDR3 is 12 amino acids. Germline CDR1 and CDR2: MNHNS and SASEGT. Trimming removed 1 base at V and 5 bases at J, with 5 bases between. CDR3 protein: CASSEGEYGYTF. CDR3 DNA sequence: TGTGCCAGCAGTGAAGGGGAGTATGGCTACACCTTC.

The DNA for the CDR3 is TGCAGTGCTAGGAAGTCACTCTACGAGCAGTACTTC. Protein: CSARKSLYEQYF. The chain carries TRBV20-1 and TRBJ2-7; D ambiguous. The CDR3 totals 12 residues. Germline assignment: CDR1 DFQATT and CDR2 SNEGSKA (reference sequence). Trimming cost V 3 bases and J 3 bases, with 9 bases left between them.

This clonotype was counted a few times. The J gene is TRBJ2-1, the V gene TRBV3-1; no firm D call. The V end was cut by 3 bases, the J end by 7 bases, with 13 bases between. CDR3 size: 14 residues. CDR1 and CDR2 from the germline V gene are LGHDT and YNNKEL (reference sequence). The CDR3 DNA follows: TGTGCCAGCAGCCACCCTCTCCCAACTAATGAGCAGTTCTTC. Translated: CASSHPLPTNEQFF.

The sample holds one count of this clonotype. V and J are TRBV7-6 and TRBJ2-1; TRBD2 is a possible D gene (5 bases). The CDR3 covers 15 residues. Trimming removed 4 bases from V and 13 bases from J, with 23 bases in between. Germline V CDR1 and CDR2: SGHVS, FNYEAQ. CDR3 sequence: CASSSPGKRSGTQFF. As DNA, the CDR3 is TGTGCCAGCAGCTCCCCGGGTAAGAGAAGCGGCACTCAGTTCTTC. Looking up the rest from reference TRBV7-6 and TRBJ2-1 gives the full variable domain: GAGVSQSPRYKVTKRGQDVALRCDPISGHVSLYWYRQALGQGPEFLTYFNYEAQQDKSGLPNDRFSAERPEGSISTLTIQRTEQRDSAMYRCASSSPGKRSGTQFFGPGTRLTVL.

The rearrangement uses TRBV11-3 and TRBJ1-2, with D hard to call. The CDR3 spans 12 residues. CDR1 SGHNT and CDR2 YENEEA come from the germline V gene. Trimming cost V 1 base and J 4 bases, with 4 bases left between them. The CDR3 nucleotides are TGTGCCAGCAGCTTAGCCAGCTATGGCTACACCTTC. This encodes CASSLASYGYTF. Full variable domain (rest looked up from reference TRBV11-3 and TRBJ1-2): EAGVVQSPRYKIIEKKQPVAFWCNPISGHNTLYWYLQNLGQGPELLIRYENEEAVDDSQLPKDRFSAERLKGVDSTLKIQPAELGDSAVYLCASSLASYGYTFGSGTRLTVV.

In its sample, this clonotype was seen once. The chain uses TRBV29-1 and TRBJ1-2, with TRBD1 as a possible D gene (5 bases). Trimming took off 1 base at V and 7 bases at J, with 19 bases between the two ends. The germline CDR1 and CDR2 sequences are SQVTM and ANQGSEA. CDR3 size: 15 residues. The CDR3 sequence: CSVEVPAGVLRGYTF. Here the CDR3 DNA reads TGCAGCGTTGAAGTCCCAGCGGGGGTTTTACGTGGCTACACCTTC. Full variable domain (outside the CDR3, taken from reference TRBV29-1 and TRBJ1-2): SAVISQKPSRDICQRGTSLTIQCQVDSQVTMMFWYRQQPGQSLTLIATANQGSEATYESGFVIDKFPISRPNLTFSTLTVSNMSPEDSSIYLCSVEVPAGVLRGYTFGSGTRLTVV.

The chain recombines TRBV9 with TRBJ2-1, with D perhaps assigned TRBD1 or TRBD2 (5 bases each). The V gene lost 0 bases and the J gene lost 6 bases, with 7 bases spanning the gap. The CDR3 has 13 amino acids. Germline V gene lookup returns CDR1 SGDLS and CDR2 YYNGEE. This CDR3 reads CASSVAGGNEQFF. In nucleotides, the CDR3 is TGTGCCAGCAGCGTAGCTGGGGGCAATGAGCAGTTCTTC. Drawing the rest from reference TRBV9 and TRBJ2-1, the complete variable domain is DSGVTQTPKHLITATGQRVTLRCSPRSGDLSVYWYQQSLDQGLQFLIQYYNGEERAKGNILERFSAQQFPDLHSELNLSSLELGDSALYFCASSVAGGNEQFFGPGTRLTVL.

The chain links TRBV7-2 to TRBJ2-1; maybe TRBD2 (6 bases). Germline V lookup: CDR1 SGHTA, CDR2 FQGNSA. With 6 bases removed from V and 6 bases from J, the gap between germline ends came to 21 bases. This CDR3 is built from 16 residues. The CDR3 bases are TGTGCCAGCAGGGGGAGGAGGGGCCAAAGCCCCAATGAGCAGTTCTTC. Its translation: CASRGRRGQSPNEQFF.

This clonotype was counted a single time. The rearrangement links TRBV20-1 to TRBJ2-7; D unresolved. The CDR3 covers 12 residues. Trimming removed 3 bases from V and 7 bases from J, with 13 bases in between. Germline CDR1 reads DFQATT; CDR2 reads SNEGSKA (reference sequence). As DNA, the CDR3 is TGCAGTGCTAGTTCACATCGATTTGAGCAGTACTTC. The encoded protein is CSASSHRFEQYF.

This chain links TRBV7-2 with TRBJ2-3; no firm D call. V was pared by 4 bases and J by 4 bases, with 12 bases between. CDR1 is SGHTA and CDR2 is FQGNSA in the germline V gene. The CDR3 runs to 14 residues. As DNA, the CDR3 is TGTGCCAGCAGCTCCGTCGACGGGTCAGATACGCAGTATTTT. This codes for CASSSVDGSDTQYF. Filled out from reference TRBV7-2 and TRBJ2-3, the complete variable domain reads GAGVSQSPSNKVTEKGKDVELRCDPISGHTALYWYRQSLGQGLEFLIYFQGNSAPDKSGLPSDRFSAERTGGSVSTLTIQRTQQEDSAVYLCASSSVDGSDTQYFGPGTRLTVL.

The chain couples TRBV20-1 to TRBJ2-5; the D gene is possibly TRBD2 (6 bases). This CDR3 has 14 amino acids. The V end was cut by 1 base, the J end by 4 bases, with 13 bases between. CDR1 and CDR2 (germline): DFQATT, SNEGSKA (reference sequence). Here the CDR3 DNA reads TGCAGTGCTAGAGTAGGAGGGAATAGAGAGACCCAGTACTTC. It encodes CSARVGGNRETQYF.

Only a few counts were recorded for this clonotype. The rearrangement joins TRBV10-1 to TRBJ2-5; D unresolved. Trimming took 0 bases from V and 5 from J, leaving 13 bases between them. This CDR3 is 15 amino acids long. Germline assignment: CDR1 WNHNN and CDR2 SYGVQD (reference sequence). The CDR3 is CASSESNTVTETQYF. CDR3 coding DNA: TGCGCCAGCAGTGAGTCGAACACGGTAACGGAGACCCAGTACTTC.

V usage is TRBV4-3 and J usage is TRBJ2-1; 8 bases fit TRBD1. This CDR3 region has 18 residues. Germline CDR1 is LGHNA and CDR2 is YSLEER. After removal of 4 bases from V and 0 bases from J, the junction contained 11 bases not matched to a gene. CDR3 sequence (DNA): TGCGCCAGCAGCCGCCAACCGACAGGGGCCGACTCCTACAATGAGCAGTTCTTC. It yields the protein CASSRQPTGADSYNEQFF.

The V gene is TRBV6-1, the J gene TRBJ2-5; TRBD1 is a possible D gene (5 bases). The CDR3 is 13 amino acids. Trimming shortened V by 0 bases and J by 7 bases, and 9 bases separated the two germline ends. Germline CDR1 reads MNHNS; CDR2 reads SASEGT. The CDR3 spells CASSEAFDRTQYF. The CDR3 DNA follows: TGTGCCAGCAGTGAAGCGTTTGACAGGACCCAGTACTTC.

This clonotype was counted between two and nine times. V is TRBV2 and J is TRBJ2-5; TRBD1 or TRBD2 may be the D gene (6 bases each). Trimming cost V 1 base and J 4 bases, with 16 bases left between them. Germline V lookup: CDR1 SNHLY, CDR2 FYNNEI. This CDR3 spans 16 amino acids. Here the CDR3 reads CASSEDFRGGRETQYF. The CDR3 DNA is TGTGCCAGCAGTGAAGACTTCAGGGGAGGCAGAGAGACCCAGTACTTC.

The J gene is TRBJ1-4, the V gene TRBV5-1; D gene unclear. Germline CDR1 and CDR2: SGHRS and YFSETQ. The CDR3 is made up of 14 amino acids. Between the trimmed V and J ends, which lost 5 bases and 8 bases, there was a span of 16 bases. As DNA, the CDR3 is TGCGCCAGCAGACTACATACAGCTCGGGAAAAACTGTTTTTT. This encodes CASRLHTAREKLFF.

V gene TRBV6-4 combines with J gene TRBJ2-1; the match to TRBD1 covers 9 bases. CDR1 is MRHNA and CDR2 is SNTAGT in the germline V gene. CDR3 size: 15 residues. V shed 5 bases, J shed 5 bases, and the junction held 7 bases outside the gene matches. CDR3 residues: CASSPSRDRDNEQFF. The CDR3 DNA follows: TGTGCCAGCAGTCCATCCCGGGACAGGGACAATGAGCAGTTCTTC.

This clonotype appeared once. The genes are TRBV18 and TRBJ2-7; D is uncertain. This CDR3 contains 14 residues. Germline assignment: CDR1 KGHSH and CDR2 LQKENI. The ends were cut back, 6 bases at V and 0 bases at J, with 12 bases in the middle. CDR3 bases: TGTGCCAGCTCTTCCGGTACCACCTCCTACGAGCAGTACTTC. Translating it yields CASSSGTTSYEQYF.

This clonotype appeared a single time. The rearrangement joins TRBV20-1 to TRBJ2-3, with 8 bases matching TRBD2. The germline V gene has CDR1 DFQATT and CDR2 SNEGSKA (reference sequence). V dropped 5 bases and J dropped 1; count of bases not matched to a gene: 5. The CDR3 is 14 amino acids. For the CDR3, the DNA is TGCAGTGCTGTTAGCGGGATCGGCACAGATACGCAGTATTTT. Translation gives CSAVSGIGTDTQYF.

This rearrangement joins TRBV11-3 to TRBJ2-7; TRBD2 matches at 12 bases. With 4 bases clipped from V and 3 bases from J, the junction kept 1 base outside the gene matches. The CDR3 extends over 14 amino acids. Germline V lookup: CDR1 SGHNT, CDR2 YENEEA. The CDR3 nucleotides are TGTGCCAGCAGCTCGACTAGCGGGAGCTACGAGCAGTACTTC. This encodes CASSSTSGSYEQYF. Complete variable domain (other parts from reference TRBV11-3 and TRBJ2-7): EAGVVQSPRYKIIEKKQPVAFWCNPISGHNTLYWYLQNLGQGPELLIRYENEEAVDDSQLPKDRFSAERLKGVDSTLKIQPAELGDSAVYLCASSSTSGSYEQYFGPGTRLTVT.

This sequence joins TRBV20-1 and TRBJ2-1, with TRBD2 as a possible D gene (7 bases). Per germline, CDR1 DFQATT and CDR2 SNEGSKA (reference sequence). V was pared by 6 bases and J by 4 bases, with 25 bases between. The CDR3 has 17 amino acids. The CDR3 reads CSATKGGGGPGYNEQFF. In DNA, the CDR3 is TGCAGTGCCACCAAGGGAGGGGGAGGGCCTGGTTACAATGAGCAGTTCTTC.

A few counts support this clonotype. The gene calls are TRBV5-4 and TRBJ2-1; 12 bases match TRBD2. J gave up 0 bases and V 4 bases, and 5 bases lay outside the gene matches. Looked up from germline, CDR1 is SGHNT and CDR2 is YYREEE (reference sequence). The length of the CDR3 is 17 residues. CDR3 in DNA: TGTGCCAGCAGCCCCGGGACTAGCGGGTTCTCCTACAATGAGCAGTTCTTC. Residues: CASSPGTSGFSYNEQFF.

This clonotype was observed a single time. The chain combines TRBV7-7 with TRBJ2-3; D not certain. There are 11 residues in the CDR3. V dropped 4 bases and J dropped 6 bases, with 5 bases sitting between them. Germline values: CDR1 SSHAT, CDR2 FNYEAQ (reference sequence). In nucleotides, the CDR3 is TGTGCCAGCAGCTCTCGGGATACGCAGTATTTT. Its translation: CASSSRDTQYF.

V is TRBV11-3 and J is TRBJ2-1; TRBD2 might be the D (7 bases). Between the trimmed V and J ends, which lost 5 bases and 4 bases, there was a span of 18 bases. The CDR3 spans 16 residues. The V gene's germline CDR1 is SGHNT and CDR2 YENEEA. CDR3 sequence: CASSLMWGGEYNEQFF. The CDR3 region has the DNA TGTGCCAGCAGCCTAATGTGGGGGGGCGAATACAATGAGCAGTTCTTC. Supplemented by reference TRBV11-3 and TRBJ2-1, the full variable domain reads EAGVVQSPRYKIIEKKQPVAFWCNPISGHNTLYWYLQNLGQGPELLIRYENEEAVDDSQLPKDRFSAERLKGVDSTLKIQPAELGDSAVYLCASSLMWGGEYNEQFFGPGTRLTVL.

This clonotype was seen just once. The chain links TRBV11-2 to TRBJ2-1, with TRBD2 as a possible D gene (6 bases). The germline CDR1 and CDR2 sequences are SGHAT and FQNNGV. Between the trimmed V and J ends, which lost 0 bases and 15 bases, there was a span of 9 bases. The CDR3 consists of 11 residues. CDR3 sequence (DNA): TGTGCCAGCAGCTTAGAGCGGGACCCGTTCTTC. Translation: CASSLERDPFF.

By share, this clonotype counts as medium-sized. The chain couples TRBV7-2 to TRBJ2-2; 9 bases map to TRBD1. Trimming removed 1 base from V and 6 bases from J; junction bases left unmatched: 6. The CDR3 contains 16 residues. Germline V CDR1 and CDR2: SGHTA, FQGNSA. The CDR3 reads CASSLDRGLLAGELFF. The CDR3 DNA reads as TGTGCCAGCAGCTTAGACAGGGGGCTCCTGGCCGGGGAGCTGTTTTTT.

The chain uses TRBV2 and TRBJ2-5; TRBD2 might be the D (5 bases). V dropped 6 bases and J dropped 5 bases, with 19 bases sitting between them. The CDR3 spans 15 residues. CDR1 and CDR2 (germline): SNHLY, FYNNEI. DNA for the CDR3: TGTGCCAGCAGCCCGGGATCGCCTAGAGGGGAGACCCAGTACTTC. Translating it yields CASSPGSPRGETQYF.

This clonotype was observed a few times. The V gene is TRBV3-1, the J gene TRBJ2-1; D may match TRBD1 or TRBD2 (5 bases each). The CDR3 covers 12 residues. The V end was cut by 4 bases, the J end by 8 bases, with 9 bases between. Germline lookup yields CDR1 LGHDT and CDR2 YNNKEL (reference sequence). The CDR3: CASSPLGHEQFF. The CDR3 nucleotides are TGTGCCAGCAGCCCATTGGGACATGAGCAGTTCTTC.